A selection of T cell receptor beta chains follows, all from one sample in a study of control samples from healthy donors and cancer patients. Data came from immunoSEQ multiplex PCR; TCRdb stores just in-frame clones and leaves some out. The table has over 90,000 clones, just over 90% seen once. The sequencing input was blood. These receptors came from a woman under 30 in good health. Both conserved end residues are part of each CDR3. Fields, in order: D gene, V gene, clone size, J gene, CDR3 DNA, CDR3 protein. The D gene is left open where the match is weak. Part of the rows lack a size; the others show once, few, many or a class for expanded clones.

D gene: .; V gene: TRBV2; clone size: .; J gene: TRBJ1-1; CDR3 DNA: TGTGCCAGCAGTGAAGTATCTCGGGGGCTGAAAACTGAAGCTTTCTTT; CDR3 protein: CASSEVSRGLKTEAFF
D gene: TRBD1; V gene: TRBV27; clone size: once; J gene: TRBJ1-1; CDR3 DNA: TGTGCCAGCAGTCCGACGACAGGGACTATGAACACTGAAGCTTTCTTT; CDR3 protein: CASSPTTGTMNTEAFF
D gene: .; V gene: TRBV4-2; clone size: .; J gene: TRBJ2-1; CDR3 DNA: TGTGCCAGCAGCCAGGCTCGGTGGTTAGCAGTTGGGAATGAGCAGTTCTTC; CDR3 protein: CASSQARWLAVGNEQFF
D gene: .; V gene: TRBV6-5; clone size: .; J gene: TRBJ2-5; CDR3 DNA: TGTGCCAGCAAGGCCCCAGGGAGCGGCGGAGAGACCCAGTACTTC; CDR3 protein: CASKAPGSGGETQYF
D gene: TRBD2; V gene: TRBV24-1; clone size: .; J gene: TRBJ2-3; CDR3 DNA: TGTGCCACCAGTGCGGCTAGCGGGAAACGGGATACGCAGTATTTT; CDR3 protein: CATSAASGKRDTQYF
D gene: TRBD1; V gene: TRBV7-9; clone size: .; J gene: TRBJ2-5; CDR3 DNA: TGTGCCAGCAGCTTAGTTACAGGGGACCAAGAGACCCAGTACTTC; CDR3 protein: CASSLVTGDQETQYF
D gene: .; V gene: TRBV6-5; clone size: .; J gene: TRBJ1-6; CDR3 DNA: TGTGCCAGCAGTTACGTGGGCGGCAATTCACCCCTCCACTTT; CDR3 protein: CASSYVGGNSPLHF
D gene: TRBD1; V gene: TRBV28; clone size: .; J gene: TRBJ2-6; CDR3 DNA: TGTGCCAGCAGCTTGACAGGGGTCGGGGCCAACGTCCTGACTTTC; CDR3 protein: CASSLTGVGANVLTF
D gene: TRBD1; V gene: TRBV5-8; clone size: .; J gene: TRBJ2-5; CDR3 DNA: TGTGCCAGCAGCCTAGGGACAGGGCAAGAGACCCAGTACTTC; CDR3 protein: CASSLGTGQETQYF
D gene: .; V gene: TRBV7-2; clone size: .; J gene: TRBJ1-4; CDR3 DNA: TGTGCCAGCAGCCCCCTTGTGCGGGGTGAAAAACTGTTTTTT; CDR3 protein: CASSPLVRGEKLFF
D gene: .; V gene: TRBV28; clone size: .; J gene: TRBJ1-6; CDR3 DNA: TGTGCCAGCATCAGGGGCAGGAATTCACCCCTCCACTTT; CDR3 protein: CASIRGRNSPLHF
D gene: TRBD1; V gene: TRBV5-1; clone size: .; J gene: TRBJ1-1; CDR3 DNA: TGCGCCAGCAGTCATCCCCGGGACAGGCCATTTACGGCCACTGAAGCTTTCTTT; CDR3 protein: CASSHPRDRPFTATEAFF
D gene: .; V gene: TRBV2; clone size: .; J gene: TRBJ2-7; CDR3 DNA: TGTGCCAGCAGTGACGGATTATCCTACGAGCAGTACTTC; CDR3 protein: CASSDGLSYEQYF
D gene: .; V gene: TRBV24-1; clone size: .; J gene: TRBJ1-2; CDR3 DNA: TGTGCCACCAGTGATCGGGACATCTATGGCTACACCTTC; CDR3 protein: CATSDRDIYGYTF
D gene: .; V gene: TRBV27; clone size: .; J gene: TRBJ1-5; CDR3 DNA: TGTGCCAGCAGTTCAGGGAGAGAAAATACCTATCAGCCCCAGCATTTT; CDR3 protein: CASSSGRENTYQPQHF
D gene: TRBD1; V gene: TRBV19; clone size: .; J gene: TRBJ2-1; CDR3 DNA: TGTGCCAGTAGACTCCGGGACAGGGTAAATATTGAGCAGTTCTTC; CDR3 protein: CASRLRDRVNIEQFF
D gene: .; V gene: TRBV19; clone size: .; J gene: TRBJ1-2; CDR3 DNA: TGTGCCAGTAACCACGGGGAAGGCTACACCTTC; CDR3 protein: CASNHGEGYTF
D gene: .; V gene: TRBV18; clone size: .; J gene: TRBJ2-3; CDR3 DNA: TGTGCCAGCTCACCACCAGGGTTTATCACAGATACGCAGTATTTT; CDR3 protein: CASSPPGFITDTQYF
D gene: .; V gene: TRBV27; clone size: .; J gene: TRBJ2-3; CDR3 DNA: TGTGCCAGCAGTTTATACCCTAGCGACCTGAGGGCAGATACGCAGTATTTT; CDR3 protein: CASSLYPSDLRADTQYF
D gene: .; V gene: TRBV30; clone size: .; J gene: TRBJ1-3; CDR3 DNA: TGTGCCTGGGTCAGGGGAGCTGGAAACACCATATATTTT; CDR3 protein: CAWVRGAGNTIYF
D gene: TRBD1; V gene: TRBV2; clone size: .; J gene: TRBJ1-1; CDR3 DNA: TGTGCCAGCAGTGAGGACAGGGTGAGGACTGAAGCTTTCTTT; CDR3 protein: CASSEDRVRTEAFF
D gene: .; V gene: TRBV6-5; clone size: once; J gene: TRBJ1-1; CDR3 DNA: TGTGCCAGCAGTTACGGGGCAGGGATATGGGGCACTGAAGCTTTCTTT; CDR3 protein: CASSYGAGIWGTEAFF
D gene: TRBD2; V gene: TRBV4-3; clone size: .; J gene: TRBJ2-7; CDR3 DNA: TGCGCCAGCAGCCAAGGGGGGACTAGCGACCGCTCCTACGAGCAGTACTTC; CDR3 protein: CASSQGGTSDRSYEQYF
D gene: TRBD2; V gene: TRBV9; clone size: .; J gene: TRBJ2-1; CDR3 DNA: TGTGCCAGCAGCCCATCAGGACTAGCGGGAGGGTCCTACAATGAGCAGTTCTTC; CDR3 protein: CASSPSGLAGGSYNEQFF
D gene: .; V gene: TRBV7-8; clone size: .; J gene: TRBJ1-6; CDR3 DNA: TGTGCCAGCAGCTCCACAATGGTTGGGAGCTCCTATAATTCACCCCTCCACTTT; CDR3 protein: CASSSTMVGSSYNSPLHF
D gene: .; V gene: TRBV25-1; clone size: .; J gene: TRBJ2-7; CDR3 DNA: TGTGCCAGCAGTATTGGACTCGGACCCAACTACGAGCAGTACTTC; CDR3 protein: CASSIGLGPNYEQYF
D gene: .; V gene: TRBV4-2; clone size: .; J gene: TRBJ2-3; CDR3 DNA: TGTGCCAGCAGCCCCAGCGGGCGAATAGATACGCAGTATTTT; CDR3 protein: CASSPSGRIDTQYF
D gene: .; V gene: TRBV12-3/TRBV12-4; clone size: .; J gene: TRBJ2-5; CDR3 DNA: TGTGCCAGCACTGGACAAATGGGAGAGACCCAGTACTTC; CDR3 protein: CASTGQMGETQYF
D gene: TRBD2; V gene: TRBV6-4; clone size: .; J gene: TRBJ2-1; CDR3 DNA: TGTGCCAGCAGTGACTCGACTAGCGGGTACAATGAGCAGTTCTTC; CDR3 protein: CASSDSTSGYNEQFF
D gene: .; V gene: TRBV10-3; clone size: .; J gene: TRBJ1-4; CDR3 DNA: TGTGCCATCAGTGATCCCAGGGTTCAAAAACTGTTTTTT; CDR3 protein: CAISDPRVQKLFF
D gene: .; V gene: TRBV21-1; clone size: .; J gene: TRBJ2-7; CDR3 DNA: TGTGCCAGCAGCAAAGGAATGCAAGAGCAGTACTTC; CDR3 protein: CASSKGMQEQYF
D gene: TRBD1; V gene: TRBV19; clone size: few; J gene: TRBJ1-1; CDR3 DNA: TGTGCCAGTAGTATAGCTATTGACAGGGCTGAAGCTTTCTTT; CDR3 protein: CASSIAIDRAEAFF
D gene: TRBD1; V gene: TRBV19; clone size: once; J gene: TRBJ2-5; CDR3 DNA: TGTGCCAGTAGTCGGGACAGGGGGACAGAGACCCAGTACTTC; CDR3 protein: CASSRDRGTETQYF
D gene: TRBD2; V gene: TRBV27; clone size: .; J gene: TRBJ2-1; CDR3 DNA: TGTGCCAGCAGACTAGCGGTTAACTCCTACAATGAGCAGTTCTTC; CDR3 protein: CASRLAVNSYNEQFF
D gene: .; V gene: TRBV18; clone size: .; J gene: TRBJ2-1; CDR3 DNA: TGTGCCAGCTCACCACTCCGTGATGAGCAGTTCTTC; CDR3 protein: CASSPLRDEQFF
D gene: TRBD2; V gene: TRBV24-1; clone size: .; J gene: TRBJ2-1; CDR3 DNA: TGTGCCACCAGTGATTTTCCAGCGGGGGGGTTCTACAATGAGCAGTTCTTC; CDR3 protein: CATSDFPAGGFYNEQFF
D gene: TRBD1; V gene: TRBV10-2; clone size: .; J gene: TRBJ1-1; CDR3 DNA: TGCGCCAGCAGTGATGACAGGGAGACTGAAGCTTTCTTT; CDR3 protein: CASSDDRETEAFF
D gene: TRBD2; V gene: TRBV5-1; clone size: .; J gene: TRBJ2-7; CDR3 DNA: TGCGCCAGCAGCTTGGAAGGCGGGAGCTACGAGCAGTACTTC; CDR3 protein: CASSLEGGSYEQYF
D gene: .; V gene: TRBV29-1; clone size: .; J gene: TRBJ1-1; CDR3 DNA: TGCAGCGTTCAGGTTTCCTTGGACACTGAAGCTTTCTTT; CDR3 protein: CSVQVSLDTEAFF
D gene: TRBD1; V gene: TRBV4-1; clone size: once; J gene: TRBJ2-5; CDR3 DNA: TGCGCCAGCAGCCTACCCGGGACAGGGGTGCCAGAGACCCAGTACTTC; CDR3 protein: CASSLPGTGVPETQYF
D gene: .; V gene: TRBV5-4; clone size: .; J gene: TRBJ2-3; CDR3 DNA: TGTGCCAGCAGCTTGTTGGAGACTAGTGCCGATACGCAGTATTTT; CDR3 protein: CASSLLETSADTQYF
D gene: .; V gene: TRBV6-4; clone size: .; J gene: TRBJ2-2; CDR3 DNA: TGTGCCAGCAGTGACTCGGGGGCGAACACCGGGGAGCTGTTTTTT; CDR3 protein: CASSDSGANTGELFF
D gene: .; V gene: TRBV27; clone size: .; J gene: TRBJ2-7; CDR3 DNA: TGTGCCAGCAGTTTCACAGACAGAGAGCAGTACTTC; CDR3 protein: CASSFTDREQYF
D gene: .; V gene: TRBV7-8; clone size: .; J gene: TRBJ1-2; CDR3 DNA: TGTGCCAGCAGCTCGCAGACTTATGGCTACACCTTC; CDR3 protein: CASSSQTYGYTF
D gene: .; V gene: TRBV6-6; clone size: .; J gene: TRBJ2-7; CDR3 DNA: TGTGCCAGCAGTAACCAACGGGGGCAGTACTTC; CDR3 protein: CASSNQRGQYF
D gene: .; V gene: TRBV30; clone size: .; J gene: TRBJ1-6; CDR3 DNA: TGTGCCTGGAGGCTTGCTGGGGGAAAGGATTCACCCCTCCACTTT; CDR3 protein: CAWRLAGGKDSPLHF
D gene: .; V gene: TRBV29-1; clone size: .; J gene: TRBJ1-1; CDR3 DNA: TGCAGCGTTGTGCGGAACACTGAAGCTTTCTTT; CDR3 protein: CSVVRNTEAFF
D gene: .; V gene: TRBV6-6; clone size: .; J gene: TRBJ2-5; CDR3 DNA: TGTGCCGGAGGCCCGATGCCGGACGGACAAGAGACCCAGTACTTC; CDR3 protein: CAGGPMPDGQETQYF
D gene: TRBD1; V gene: TRBV6-2/TRBV6-3; clone size: once; J gene: TRBJ2-7; CDR3 DNA: TGTGCCAGCAGTCTATCCGGGACAGGGGGTAACGAGCAGTACTTC; CDR3 protein: CASSLSGTGGNEQYF